Each of the 19 T cell receptor beta chains below was sequenced from the same sample in a study of neurological immune-mediated disorders. TCRdb processed the 5' RACE reads anew with MiXCR; each CDR3 protein has one entry. The sample contains some 60,000 distinct CDR3 sequences, 3.5% of which appear only once. The sequencing sample was made of PBMCs. The origin of the receptors is a woman aged 25 to 39 with multiple sclerosis.

This clonotype was seen repeatedly, ten times or more. The chain couples TRBV5-7 to TRBJ2-7; 7 nucleotides line up with TRBD2. TRBV5-7 counts as an open reading frame of uncertain function. CDR3 length equals 18 residues. The trim removed 2 bases at V and 2 bases at J, leaving 16 bases unmatched. The CDR3 loop reads CASSFYLSWLADPYEQYF. CDR3 in DNA: TGTGCCAGCAGCTTTTATCTTTCTTGGCTAGCGGACCCCTACGAGCAGTACTTC.

Comment on this clonotype: One end of the junction does not line up with germline, which may come from a read error. The chain employs TRBV7-8 and TRBJ1-5; D uncertain. The V gene's germline CDR1 is SGHVS and CDR2 FQNEAQ. The CDR3 sequence is 13 residues long. CDR3 loop: CASSRSSSQPQNF. In DNA form, the CDR3 reads TGTGCCAGCAGCCGATCCAGTAGCCAGCCCCAGAATTTT.

Points on this clonotype: Possible read error: a much larger clone is one base away. The rearrangement joins TRBV24-1 to TRBJ2-5; possible D gene TRBD1, 5 bases. Germline V gene lookup returns CDR1 KGHDR and CDR2 SFDVKD. V gave up 1 base and J gave up 0 bases, with 11 bases separating them. The CDR3 covers 16 residues. CDR3 in amino acids: CATSDFAIQDQETQYF. The CDR3 DNA is TGTGCCACCAGTGATTTCGCCATACAGGACCAAGAGACCCAGTACTTC.

The table lists this clonotype with a count of one. This chain uses TRBV12-3 or TRBV12-4 with TRBJ2-1; D possibly uses TRBD1 or TRBD2 (5 bases each). V lost 6 bases and J 4 bases, leaving 16 bases between the germline ends. The CDR3 extends over 15 amino acids. This chain's CDR3 is CASSSPGKGYNEQFF. CDR3 nucleotide sequence: TGTGCCAGCAGCTCACCGGGAAAGGGGTACAATGAGCAGTTCTTC.

The table lists this clonotype with many counts. This chain uses TRBV7-2 with TRBJ2-5; no clear D gene. Germline CDR1 SGHTA, CDR2 FQGNSA. V was clipped by 5 bases and J by 1 base, with 2 bases between them. The CDR3 length is 11 residues. For the CDR3, the DNA is TGTGCCAGCAGCGCCCAAGAGACCCAGTACTTC. Translated, it gives CASSAQETQYF.

In its sample, this clonotype was seen many times. The V gene is TRBV12-3 or TRBV12-4, the J gene TRBJ1-2, with D tentatively TRBD1 (5 bases). Trimming took 10 bases from V and 2 from J, leaving 14 bases between them. The CDR3 has 13 residues. The CDR3 nucleotides are TGTGCCATCAATAAACAGGTCAACTATGGCTACACCTTC. Translating gives CAINKQVNYGYTF.

This clonotype was counted many times. The V and J genes are TRBV20-1 and TRBJ1-3; unclear D gene. The CDR3 is 12 residues long. Trimming pared 3 bases from V and 4 bases from J, leaving 7 bases between. The germline gives CDR1 DFQATT, CDR2 SNEGSKA (reference sequence). The CDR3 DNA follows: TGCAGTGCTAGGGACGGCGGAAACACCATATATTTT. It encodes CSARDGGNTIYF.

This clonotype occurred many times. The V call is TRBV4-2, the J call TRBJ2-7, with 10 nucleotides matching TRBD1. Germline loops: CDR1 LGHNA, CDR2 YNFKEQ. The CDR3 is 15 residues long. The V gene end was trimmed by 0 bases and the J gene end by 5 bases; junction bases not matched to a gene: 4. The CDR3 reads CASSQEGTGDHEQYF. The CDR3 bases are TGTGCCAGCAGCCAAGAAGGGACAGGGGACCACGAGCAGTACTTC.

In this sample, this clonotype turned up many times. The CDR3 coding sequence is TGTGCCAGCAGCGCCGGGGGAAATGAAGCTTTCTTT. Its protein is CASSAGGNEAFF. The J gene is TRBJ1-1, the V gene TRBV7-3; D perhaps matches TRBD1 (5 bases). This CDR3 has 12 amino acids. The V gene lost 5 bases and the J gene lost 7 bases, with 11 bases spanning the gap. The germline gives CDR1 SGHTA, CDR2 FQGTGA.

Ten or more counts support this clonotype. This sequence joins TRBV10-3 and TRBJ2-1; 9 bases fit TRBD2. CDR3 length: 16 amino acids. Germline CDR1 ENHRY, CDR2 SYGVKD. The J segment lost 9 bases and the V segment lost 0 bases, leaving 9 bases of the junction unmatched. The DNA for the CDR3 is TGTGCCATCAGTGAGTCACATAGCGGGAGTTTCCTTGAGCAGTTCTTC. Translating gives CAISESHSGSFLEQFF.

This clonotype turned up a few times. The chain is built from TRBV7-8 and TRBJ2-2, with 8 positions matching TRBD2. This CDR3 spans 15 amino acids. CDR1 is SGHVS and CDR2 is FQNEAQ in the germline V gene. The V gene end was trimmed by 2 bases and the J gene end by 5 bases; junction bases not matched to a gene: 4. The CDR3 coding sequence is TGTGCCAGCAGCTTAAGACTAGCGCTAACCGGGGAGCTGTTTTTT. Amino acid sequence: CASSLRLALTGELFF. The complete variable domain, with remaining parts taken from reference TRBV7-8 and TRBJ2-2, reads GAGVSQSPRYKVAKRGQDVALRCDPISGHVSLFWYQQALGQGPEFLTYFQNEAQLDKSGLPSDRFFAERPEGSVSTLKIQRTQQEDSAVYLCASSLRLALTGELFFGEGSRLTVL.

For this clonotype: A much larger clone differs from this one at a single base, so this may be a read error. This likely comes from a read error, as the CDR3 has no conserved phenylalanine or tryptophan at its end. The CDR3 DNA reads TGTGCCAGCAGTTCAGGACAGGGGGTCTATGGCTACACCGTC. Translation gives CASSSGQGVYGYTV. The chain combines TRBV27 with TRBJ1-2; the match to TRBD1 covers 10 bases. Germline CDR1 and CDR2: MNHEY and SMNVEV (reference sequence). CDR3 length: 14 amino acids. Trimming took 4 bases from V and 4 from J; bases not matched to a gene: 3.

This clonotype was counted at least ten times. V usage is TRBV20-1 and J usage is TRBJ2-7; D gene unclear. CDR1 is DFQATT, CDR2 SNEGSKA, per germline (reference sequence). Trimming removed 3 bases from V and 6 bases from J, with 15 bases in between. The CDR3 is 13 amino acids. The chain's CDR3 is CSASIVVRSEQYF. The CDR3 region has the DNA TGCAGTGCTAGTATAGTAGTCCGCTCCGAGCAGTACTTC.

This clonotype was seen at least ten times. The J gene is TRBJ2-7, the V gene TRBV20-1; 8 positions agree with TRBD2. Germline trimming cut 1 base from V and 2 bases from J; bases unmatched to any gene: 4. The germline gives CDR1 DFQATT, CDR2 SNEGSKA (reference sequence). The CDR3 has 14 amino acids. This CDR3 reads CSARGPAGAYEQYF. The CDR3 nucleotides read TGCAGTGCTAGAGGTCCAGCGGGGGCCTACGAGCAGTACTTC.

On this clonotype itself: The junction and the germline gene differ at one end; a read error may be behind it. This chain joins TRBV6-1 and TRBJ1-5, with TRBD1 as a possible D gene (6 bases). CDR3 length: 14 amino acids. The germline V gene has CDR1 MNHNS and CDR2 SASEGT. CDR3 loop: CASSPMGGNQPQNF. DNA for the CDR3: TGTGCCAGCAGTCCTATGGGGGGCAATCAGCCCCAGAATTTT.

This clonotype turned up a few times. V and J are TRBV5-1 and TRBJ2-7; 10 nucleotides agree with TRBD1. The CDR3 has 16 residues. The germline CDR1 and CDR2 sequences are SGHRS and YFSETQ. The junction had 7 bases not matched to a gene; V was cut back by 0 bases and J by 4 bases. The CDR3 nucleotides read TGCGCCAGCAGCTTGGCCAGGGGACAGGGGAGGTACGAGCAGTACTTC. This gives the protein CASSLARGQGRYEQYF.

This clonotype was recorded a few times. The chain recombines TRBV13 with TRBJ1-1; the match to TRBD1 covers 12 bases. The CDR3 consists of 21 residues. J gave up 1 base and V 4 bases, and 19 bases lay outside the gene matches. Germline V lookup: CDR1 PRHDT, CDR2 FYEKMQ (reference sequence). The DNA for the CDR3 is TGTGCCAGCAGCTGGGCATCCGGGACAGGGGGCCAGAGGGGGAGGAACACTGAAGCTTTCTTT. Its translation: CASSWASGTGGQRGRNTEAFF.

This clonotype has just a few counts. The chain links TRBV5-1 to TRBJ2-2; D might be TRBD2 (6 bases). The CDR3 extends over 17 amino acids. V lost 5 bases to trimming and J lost 0 bases, with 17 bases between them. Germline V gene data show CDR1 as SGHRS and CDR2 as YFSETQ. CDR3 in DNA: TGCGCCAGCAGACCAACTACTAGCATATCGAACACCGGGGAGCTGTTTTTT. Protein product: CASRPTTSISNTGELFF.

The table lists this clonotype with many counts. The V gene is TRBV20-1, the J gene TRBJ2-3, with 7 bases that match TRBD2. Germline CDR1 is DFQATT and CDR2 is SNEGSKA (reference sequence). V shed 8 bases and J 0 bases; nucleotides not matched to a gene: 5. This CDR3 comprises 13 residues. As DNA, the CDR3 is TGCAGTTTTCGGGGGGATAGCACAGATACGCAGTATTTT. This encodes CSFRGDSTDTQYF.